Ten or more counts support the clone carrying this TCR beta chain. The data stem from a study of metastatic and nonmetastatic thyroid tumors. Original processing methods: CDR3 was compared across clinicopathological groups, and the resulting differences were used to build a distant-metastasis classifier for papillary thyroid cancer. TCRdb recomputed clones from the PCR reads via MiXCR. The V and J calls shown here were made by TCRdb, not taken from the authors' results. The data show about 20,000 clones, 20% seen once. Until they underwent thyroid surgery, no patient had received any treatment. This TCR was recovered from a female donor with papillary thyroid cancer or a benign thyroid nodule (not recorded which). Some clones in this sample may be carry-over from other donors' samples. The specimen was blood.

CDR3 protein: CASSTTGQGNEKLFF. The DNA of the CDR3 is TGTGCCAGCAGTACGACGGGACAGGGGAATGAAAAACTGTTTTTT. The chain links TRBV6-1 to TRBJ1-4; 10 bases are a match to TRBD1. This CDR3 is built from 15 residues. From germline, CDR1 is MNHNS and CDR2 SASEGT. V lost 5 bases and J lost 5; bases outside the gene matches: 5.